Listed below are T cell receptor beta chains from one sample, sequenced in a study of human T cells and chemical hapten exposure. TCRdb used MiXCR to reprocess the RACE reads, holding one entry per CDR3 protein. The sample includes roughly 72,000 distinct CDR3 sequences, approximately 10% seen only once; the top ten take around 1.3%. The specimen comprised whole blood, sampled in connection with sensitization to the hapten diphenylcyclopropenone (DPC). The receptors shown here come from a woman aged 50 to 60 with alopecia areata. Some clones in this sample may be carry-over from other donors' samples. CDR3s leave out the opening cysteine and the closing phenylalanine or tryptophan.

TRBJ2-1 | TRBV11-3 | ASSSVTRGRLDEQF
TRBJ2-1 | TRBV9 | ASSVGQNAYNEQF
TRBJ2-1 | TRBV12-3/TRBV12-4 | ASSRIAGGVGLNEQF
TRBJ2-5 | TRBV21-1 | ASSKGAQGTQETQY
TRBJ2-7 | TRBV19 | ASSPLREGTYEQY
TRBJ2-7 | TRBV6-6 | ASSYGSASYEQY
TRBJ2-3 | TRBV5-8 | ASSPGLAGDADTQY
TRBJ2-3 | TRBV19 | ASSRTGQRGGDTQY
TRBJ2-3 | TRBV6-2/TRBV6-3 | ASSGTKDTDTQY
TRBJ2-7 | TRBV5-4 | ASSPSDRAEQY
TRBJ2-1 | TRBV7-3 | ASSPPGLAGGNEQF
TRBJ1-1 | TRBV7-9 | ASSDTVNTEAF
TRBJ1-2 | TRBV27 | ASSLSTGGDYGYT
TRBJ2-1 | TRBV7-2 | ASSLGLAKNNEQF
TRBJ2-7 | TRBV3-1 | ASKKADEQY
TRBJ2-3 | TRBV6-6 | ASKVDGTSTDTQY
TRBJ2-7 | TRBV28 | ASSLLGQGARIYEQY
TRBJ2-1 | TRBV2 | ASTGLGQEQF
TRBJ2-3 | TRBV7-9 | ASSIGPASTDTQY
TRBJ1-4 | TRBV19 | ASTGATNEKLF
TRBJ2-1 | TRBV5-4 | ASSLGAGGLNEQF
TRBJ2-1 | TRBV5-1 | ASSLESPTYEQF
TRBJ2-5 | TRBV12-3/TRBV12-4 | ASSRQREETQY
TRBJ2-7 | TRBV29-1 | SVSGAGEQY
TRBJ2-1 | TRBV29-1 | SVEDKVTSGGPQQF
TRBJ1-5 | TRBV11-2 | ASSLTDSNQPQH
TRBJ2-3 | TRBV12-3/TRBV12-4 | ASSFYRGAGSNTQY
TRBJ1-1 | TRBV12-3/TRBV12-4 | ASSPGQGTGFTEAF
TRBJ2-7 | TRBV7-9 | ASSLGAGTSGRAVHEQY
TRBJ2-7 | TRBV7-9 | ASSPRPYEQY
TRBJ2-7 | TRBV20-1 | SASGRGFYEQY
TRBJ2-3 | TRBV3-1 | ASSQPRGGGTDTQY
TRBJ2-7 | TRBV20-1 | SAPVRGYEQY
TRBJ2-5 | TRBV9 | ASSVEGLSRETQY
TRBJ2-1 | TRBV5-1 | ASSLGVNEQF
TRBJ2-2 | TRBV11-2 | ASSLPRNTGELF
TRBJ2-3 | TRBV7-3 | ASSTQTGVGDTQY